This TCR beta chain was obtained from a study of blood T cell repertoires in COVID-19. TCRdb's table, derived via immunoSEQ multiplex PCR, lists solely in-frame clones and lacks some. This sample carries approximately 62,000 clones, over 60% of them seen once, and the ten largest clones take about 6%. The receptor comes from a woman aged 50 to 60 with active or convalescent COVID-19. The specimen was peripheral blood.

CDR3 sequence (DNA): TGTGCCAGCAGTTACCCCGGACTACAATCCTACGAGCAGTACTTC. It yields the protein CASSYPGLQSYEQYF. The V and J genes are TRBV6-2 or TRBV6-3 and TRBJ2-7; tentatively, D is TRBD2 (6 bases). This CDR3 has 15 residues. Germline loops: CDR1 MNHEY, CDR2 SVGEGT. V was shortened by 2 bases and J by 1 base, with 12 bases between the two germline ends.